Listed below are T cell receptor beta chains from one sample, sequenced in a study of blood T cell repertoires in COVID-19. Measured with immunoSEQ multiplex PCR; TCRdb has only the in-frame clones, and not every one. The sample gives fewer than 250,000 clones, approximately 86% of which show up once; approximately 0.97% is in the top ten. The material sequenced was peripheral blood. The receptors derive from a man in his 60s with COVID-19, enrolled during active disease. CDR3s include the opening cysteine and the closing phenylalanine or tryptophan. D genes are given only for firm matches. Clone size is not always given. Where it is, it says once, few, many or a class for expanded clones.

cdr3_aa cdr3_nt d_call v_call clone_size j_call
CASRDGLAGADTQYF TGCGCCAGCAGAGACGGACTAGCGGGCGCAGATACGCAGTATTTT TRBD2 TRBV10-2 . TRBJ2-3
CAWRLVGTVSYGYTF TGTGCCTGGAGGTTGGTAGGGACAGTTTCGTATGGCTACACCTTC TRBD1 TRBV30 . TRBJ1-2
CASSEGGQGKSPLHF TGTGCCAGCAGTGAAGGGGGACAGGGGAAGTCACCCCTCCACTTT TRBD1 TRBV2 once TRBJ1-6
CASSPTGGQNEKLFF TGTGCCAGCAGCCCGACGGGGGGGCAAAATGAAAAACTGTTTTTT . TRBV5-5 . TRBJ1-4
CASSGDRAGGHKNTGELFF TGTGCCAGCAGCGGGGACCGGGCGGGAGGGCATAAGAACACCGGGGAGCTGTTTTTT TRBD2 TRBV9 . TRBJ2-2
CASRGTGETQYF TGTGCCAGCCGGGGAACGGGAGAGACCCAGTACTTC . TRBV9 few TRBJ2-5
CASSFRARQALGYTF TGTGCCAGCAGCTTCAGAGCACGACAGGCCCTTGGCTACACCTTC . TRBV7-2 . TRBJ1-2
CASSEGRRDTQYF TGTGCCAGCAGTGAAGGTAGGAGGGATACGCAGTATTTT . TRBV6-1 . TRBJ2-3
CASSLGSSSYEQYF TGTGCCAGCAGCTTAGGATCGAGCTCCTACGAGCAGTACTTC . TRBV11-2 once TRBJ2-7
CASSPTGDEQFF TGTGCCAGCAGTCCGACAGGGGATGAGCAGTTCTTC TRBD1 TRBV6-2/TRBV6-3 . TRBJ2-1